This passage covers 12 T cell receptor beta chains from one sample sequenced in a study of blood T cell repertoires in COVID-19. Here immunoSEQ multiplex PCR was the method, and the copy in TCRdb shows in-frame clones only, minus some. The profile shows more than 70,000 clones, around 90% of them singletons. The sequenced sample consisted of peripheral blood. Receptor source: a man in his forties or fifties with active COVID-19.

V gene TRBV9 combines with J gene TRBJ2-2, with 11 bases matching TRBD2. The junction had 7 bases not matched to a gene; V was cut back by 4 bases and J by 5 bases. Germline values: CDR1 SGDLS, CDR2 YYNGEE. The CDR3 has 16 residues. CDR3 bases: TGTGCCAGCAGCCCCCGCTCTAGCGGGGGGACCGGGGAGCTGTTTTTT. It yields the protein CASSPRSSGGTGELFF.

The chain has TRBV6-2 or TRBV6-3 and TRBJ2-1, with 8 bases aligning to TRBD2. V lost 6 bases, J lost 7 bases, and 11 bases stayed unmatched. CDR1 is MNHEY and CDR2 is SVGEGT in the germline V gene. The CDR3 is 15 amino acids. This CDR3 reads CASSHVASGFNEQFF. The CDR3 bases are TGTGCCAGCAGCCACGTGGCTAGCGGGTTTAATGAGCAGTTCTTC.

The chain carries TRBV7-3 and TRBJ2-5; TRBD1 matches 8 bases. There are 16 residues in the CDR3. Per germline, CDR1 SGHTA and CDR2 FQGTGA. Trimming at V came to 4 bases and at J to 0 bases, leaving 7 bases not matched to a gene. The DNA for the CDR3 is TGTGCCAGCAGCTCCAGGACAGGGCCTGACCAAGAGACCCAGTACTTC. It specifies CASSSRTGPDQETQYF.

This clone appeared a few times. This chain uses TRBV9 with TRBJ2-3; 8 nucleotides align to TRBD2. Germline loops: CDR1 SGDLS, CDR2 YYNGEE. The CDR3 loop spans 17 amino acids. Trimming took 0 bases from V and 1 from J; bases not matched to a gene: 7. The CDR3 is CASSVGVSGIGTDTQYF. Written as DNA, the CDR3 is TGTGCCAGCAGCGTAGGGGTTAGCGGGATTGGCACAGATACGCAGTATTTT.

The chain carries TRBV2 and TRBJ2-2; weak D call: TRBD1 (7 bases). In germline, CDR1 is SNHLY, CDR2 FYNNEI. V lost 2 bases and J lost 3, with 10 bases in between. There are 15 residues in the CDR3. Written as DNA, the CDR3 is TGTGCCAGCAGTGAATTCAGGGGGGACACCGGGGAGCTGTTTTTT. The encoded protein is CASSEFRGDTGELFF.

V and J are TRBV14 and TRBJ2-7, with 13 positions matching TRBD2. The CDR3 length is 17 residues. V lost 2 bases, J lost 0 bases, and 4 bases stayed unmatched. The germline CDR1 and CDR2 sequences are SGHDN and FVKESK. The CDR3 sequence is CASSQLGLAGSSYEQYF. CDR3 in DNA: TGTGCCAGCAGCCAACTGGGACTAGCGGGAAGCTCCTACGAGCAGTACTTC.

The chain employs TRBV2 and TRBJ1-5; weak D call: TRBD1 (5 bases). This CDR3 is 14 amino acids long. Germline V gives CDR1 SNHLY, CDR2 FYNNEI. V was shortened by 6 bases and J by 0 bases, with 9 bases between the two germline ends. CDR3 DNA sequence: TGTGCCAGCAGCGACAGTAATAGCAATCAGCCCCAGCATTTT. Translating it yields CASSDSNSNQPQHF.

The CDR3 DNA sequence: TGTGCCAGCCACTCTCCGGGGGACCCGCGGGAAAAACTGTTTTTT. Translation: CASHSPGDPREKLFF. The genes are TRBV28 and TRBJ1-4; a possible D gene is TRBD1 (5 bases). The CDR3 runs to 15 residues. Per germline, CDR1 MDHEN and CDR2 SYDVKM. With 8 bases removed from V and 8 bases from J, the gap between germline ends came to 21 bases.

This clone has only one observation. The chain recombines TRBV5-1 with TRBJ2-6; 9 nucleotides align to TRBD1. Trimming cost V 3 bases and J 2 bases; bases outside gene matches: 6. Germline values: CDR1 SGHRS, CDR2 YFSETQ. CDR3 length equals 17 residues. The CDR3 sequence: CASSSEGTGTGANVLTF. CDR3 nucleotide sequence: TGCGCCAGCAGCTCGGAGGGGACAGGGACTGGGGCCAACGTCCTGACTTTC.

The chain has TRBV3-1 (or the pseudogene TRBV3-2) and TRBJ2-2; 8 nucleotides align to TRBD1. The CDR3 contains 14 residues. Germline-derived CDR1 and CDR2 are LGHDT and YNNKEL (reference sequence). The V and J ends lost 2 bases and 7 bases, in that order; junction bases with no gene match: 3. The CDR3 bases are TGTGCCAGCAGCCAACAGGGGGCGGGCGGGGAGCTGTTTTTT. Encoded protein: CASSQQGAGGELFF.

This chain links TRBV29-1 with TRBJ2-5; unclear D gene. This CDR3 region has 11 residues. Germline loops: CDR1 SQVTM, CDR2 ANQGSEA. The V end was cut by 6 bases, the J end by 5 bases, with 10 bases between. The CDR3 sequence is CSVVRGETQYF. The CDR3 nucleotides read TGCAGCGTCGTACGAGGTGAGACCCAGTACTTC. The variable domain in full, with the rest retrieved from reference TRBV29-1 and TRBJ2-5, is SAVISQKPSRDICQRGTSLTIQCQVDSQVTMMFWYRQQPGQSLTLIATANQGSEATYESGFVIDKFPISRPNLTFSTLTVSNMSPEDSSIYLCSVVRGETQYFGPGTRLLVL.

V is TRBV14 and J is TRBJ2-5; tentatively, D is TRBD1 (5 bases). CDR1 is SGHDN, CDR2 FVKESK, per germline. This CDR3 comprises 13 residues. Trimming removed 3 bases at V and 7 bases at J, with 12 bases between. The CDR3 sequence: CASSQDTTTTQYF. The CDR3 coding sequence is TGTGCCAGCAGCCAGGACACTACGACGACCCAGTACTTC.